The clone carrying this T cell receptor beta chain appeared many times. TCRdb re-called the 5' RACE reads through MiXCR, storing one row per CDR3 protein. The sample has almost 30,000 distinct CDR3 sequences; 5% are singletons. This entry is derived from a study of T cells after yellow fever vaccination. Sequencing was performed on CD8+ T cells sorted from PBMCs, taken 10 days after the yellow fever booster vaccination. The sequence was obtained from a man under 40 who received the YFV17D yellow fever vaccine.

The CDR3 coding sequence is TGTGCCAGCAGACGTATAGCGGGAGCAAACGAGCAGTTCTTC. It translates to CASRRIAGANEQFF. V is TRBV27 and J is TRBJ2-1; 9 bases are a match to TRBD2. This CDR3 region has 14 residues. V lost 6 bases and J lost 10; bases outside the gene matches: 10. Germline V lookup: CDR1 MNHEY, CDR2 SMNVEV (reference sequence).